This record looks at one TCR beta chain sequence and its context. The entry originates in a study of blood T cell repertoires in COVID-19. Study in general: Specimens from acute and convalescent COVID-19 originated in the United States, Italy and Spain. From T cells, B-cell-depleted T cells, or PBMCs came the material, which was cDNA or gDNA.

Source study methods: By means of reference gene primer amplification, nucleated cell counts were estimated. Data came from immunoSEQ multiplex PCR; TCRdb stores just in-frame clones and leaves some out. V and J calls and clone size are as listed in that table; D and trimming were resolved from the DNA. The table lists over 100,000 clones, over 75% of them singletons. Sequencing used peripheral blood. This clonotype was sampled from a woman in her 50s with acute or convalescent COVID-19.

CDR3 in amino acids: CASSRGQGTGNTIYF. The CDR3 DNA follows: TGTGCCAGCAGCCGTGGACAGGGGACTGGAAACACCATATATTTT. The genes are TRBV5-6 and TRBJ1-3, with 9 bases identical to TRBD1. The CDR3 extends over 15 amino acids. V gave up 4 bases and J gave up 2 bases; unmatched junction bases: 4. The germline V gene has CDR1 SGHDT and CDR2 YYEEEE.